These 3 T cell receptor beta chains were all obtained from the same sample, sequenced in a study of identical twins' blood T cells. TCRdb called the 5' RACE reads again in MiXCR, with one record for every CDR3 protein. The data show 350,000 to 400,000 distinct CDR3 sequences, with 28% seen just once and roughly 6.1% held by the top ten. Sequencing was performed on PBMCs. Every receptor here comes from a woman between 18 and 50 years old in good health.

Details on this clonotype: This may arise from a read error, as a much more abundant clone is one base away. The genes are TRBV20-1 and TRBJ2-7, with 13 bases lining up with TRBD2. The CDR3 runs 14 residues. Germline loops: CDR1 DFQATT, CDR2 SNEGSKA (reference sequence). The CDR3 region has the DNA TGCGGTGCTAATCCTGGACTAGCGGGAGAAGAGCAGTACTTC. This gives the protein CGANPGLAGEEQYF.

This clonotype showed up just a few times. The gene calls are TRBV6-6 and TRBJ1-2, with a tentative D call TRBD1 (5 bases). The V gene's germline CDR1 is MNHNY and CDR2 SVGAGI (reference sequence). The CDR3 consists of 12 residues. Trimming stripped 2 bases from V and 8 bases from J, with 9 bases between. CDR3 nucleotides: TGTGCCAGCAGTTACCAAGGGGAAGGCTACACCTTC. Encoded protein: CASSYQGEGYTF.

This clonotype was seen a handful of times. The chain links TRBV4-2 to TRBJ2-7; no clear D. V lost 0 bases and J 2 bases, leaving 8 bases between the germline ends. The CDR3 covers 14 residues. Germline CDR1 reads LGHNA; CDR2 reads YNFKEQ. The CDR3 coding sequence is TGTGCCAGCAGCCAAGAGCAAGGTCCCTACGAGCAGTACTTC. This sequence encodes CASSQEQGPYEQYF.